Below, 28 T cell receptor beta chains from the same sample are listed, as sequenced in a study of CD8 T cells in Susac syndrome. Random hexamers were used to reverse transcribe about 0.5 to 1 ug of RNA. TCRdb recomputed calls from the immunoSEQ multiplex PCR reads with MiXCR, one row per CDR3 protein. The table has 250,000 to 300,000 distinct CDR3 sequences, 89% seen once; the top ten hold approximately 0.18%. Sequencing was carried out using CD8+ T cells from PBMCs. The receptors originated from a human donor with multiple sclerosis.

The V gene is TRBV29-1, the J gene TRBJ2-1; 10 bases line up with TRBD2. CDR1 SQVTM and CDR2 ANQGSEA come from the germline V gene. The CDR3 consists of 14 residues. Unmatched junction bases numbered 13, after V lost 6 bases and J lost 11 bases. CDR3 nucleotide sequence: TGCAGCGTGTCGGGAGCTAGCGGGGGTGGGCAGCAGTTCTTC. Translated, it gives CSVSGASGGGQQFF.

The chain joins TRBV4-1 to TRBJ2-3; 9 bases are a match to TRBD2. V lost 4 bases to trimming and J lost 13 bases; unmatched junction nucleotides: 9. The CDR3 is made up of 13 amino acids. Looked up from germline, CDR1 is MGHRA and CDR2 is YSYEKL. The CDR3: CASSPLAGADEYF. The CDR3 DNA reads TGCGCCAGCAGCCCCTTAGCGGGGGCGGACGAGTATTTT.

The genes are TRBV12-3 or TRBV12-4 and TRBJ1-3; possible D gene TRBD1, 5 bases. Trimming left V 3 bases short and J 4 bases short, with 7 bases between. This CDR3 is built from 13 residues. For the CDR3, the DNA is TGTGCCAGCAGTTTGACAGACGGAAACACCATATATTTT. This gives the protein CASSLTDGNTIYF.

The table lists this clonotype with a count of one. The CDR3 loop reads CASSKDERVAEAFF. The CDR3 DNA reads as TGTGCCAGCAGCAAAGATGAGAGGGTGGCTGAAGCTTTCTTT. J is TRBJ1-1 and V is TRBV21-1. TRBV21-1 is reported as a pseudogene. The CDR3 runs to 14 residues.

Written as DNA, the CDR3 is TGTGCCAGCAGCCAGGCCGGGACTGAAGAGGGTGCTTTCTTT. Translating gives CASSQAGTEEGAFF. This rearrangement joins TRBV3-1 to TRBJ1-1; a weak D match, TRBD1 (5 bases). The CDR3 is 14 residues long. The ends were cut back, 3 bases at V and 11 bases at J, with 19 bases in the middle. CDR1 and CDR2 (germline): LGHDT, YNNKEL (reference sequence).

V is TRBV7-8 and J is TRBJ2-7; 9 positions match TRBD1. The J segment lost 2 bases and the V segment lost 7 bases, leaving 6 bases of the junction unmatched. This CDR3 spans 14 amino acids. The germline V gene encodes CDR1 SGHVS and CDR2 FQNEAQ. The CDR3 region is CASTWTGVTYEQYF. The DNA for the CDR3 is TGTGCCAGCACCTGGACAGGGGTAACCTACGAGCAGTACTTC.

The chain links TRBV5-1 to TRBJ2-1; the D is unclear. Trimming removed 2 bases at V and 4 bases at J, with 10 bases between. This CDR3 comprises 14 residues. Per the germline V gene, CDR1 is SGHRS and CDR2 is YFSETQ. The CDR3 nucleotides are TGCGCCAGCAGCTTTCCGGGTTCGTACAATGAGCAGTTCTTC. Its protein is CASSFPGSYNEQFF.

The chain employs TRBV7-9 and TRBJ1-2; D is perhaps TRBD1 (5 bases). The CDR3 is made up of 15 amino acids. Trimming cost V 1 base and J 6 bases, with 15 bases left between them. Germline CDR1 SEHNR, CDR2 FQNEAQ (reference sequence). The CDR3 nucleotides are TGTGCCAGCAGCTTAGGTCCGGGGGTGGGCGATGGCTACACCTTC. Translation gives CASSLGPGVGDGYTF.

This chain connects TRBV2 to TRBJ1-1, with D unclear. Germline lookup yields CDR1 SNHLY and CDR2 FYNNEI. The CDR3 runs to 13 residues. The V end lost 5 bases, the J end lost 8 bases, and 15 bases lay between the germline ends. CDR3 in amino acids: CASSSWTGEEAFF. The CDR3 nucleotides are TGTGCCAGCAGTAGTTGGACGGGCGAGGAAGCTTTCTTT.

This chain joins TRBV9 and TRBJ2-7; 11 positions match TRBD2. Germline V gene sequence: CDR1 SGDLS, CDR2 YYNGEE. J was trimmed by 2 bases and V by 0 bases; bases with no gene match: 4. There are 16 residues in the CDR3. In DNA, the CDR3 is TGTGCCAGCAGCGTAGGAGTAGCGGGGGGGACCTACGAGCAGTACTTC. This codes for CASSVGVAGGTYEQYF. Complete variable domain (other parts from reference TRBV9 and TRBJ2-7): DSGVTQTPKHLITATGQRVTLRCSPRSGDLSVYWYQQSLDQGLQFLIQYYNGEERAKGNILERFSAQQFPDLHSELNLSSLELGDSALYFCASSVGVAGGTYEQYFGPGTRLTVT.

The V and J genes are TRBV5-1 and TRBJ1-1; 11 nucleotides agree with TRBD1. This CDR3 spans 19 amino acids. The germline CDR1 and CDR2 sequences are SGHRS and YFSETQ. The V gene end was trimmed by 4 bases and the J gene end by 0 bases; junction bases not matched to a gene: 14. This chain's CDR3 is CASSEDWTGGAKLNTEAFF. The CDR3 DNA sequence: TGCGCCAGCAGCGAAGACTGGACAGGGGGCGCGAAGTTGAACACTGAAGCTTTCTTT. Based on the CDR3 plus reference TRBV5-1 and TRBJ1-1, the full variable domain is KAGVTQTPRYLIKTRGQQVTLSCSPISGHRSVSWYQQTPGQGLQFLFEYFSETQRNKGNFPGRFSGRQFSNSRSEMNVSTLELGDSALYLCASSEDWTGGAKLNTEAFFGQGTRLTVV.

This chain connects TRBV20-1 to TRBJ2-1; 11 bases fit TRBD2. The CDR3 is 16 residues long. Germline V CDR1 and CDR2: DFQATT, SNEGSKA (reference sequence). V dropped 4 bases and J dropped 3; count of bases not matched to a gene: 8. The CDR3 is CSATASGRRFYNEQFF. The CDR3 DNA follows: TGCAGTGCTACGGCTAGCGGGAGGCGGTTCTACAATGAGCAGTTCTTC.

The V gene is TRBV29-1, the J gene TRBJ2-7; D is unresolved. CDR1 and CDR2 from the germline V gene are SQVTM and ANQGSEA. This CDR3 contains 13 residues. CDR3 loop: CSARIIPENEQYF. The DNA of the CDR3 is TGCAGTGCCAGGATCATACCCGAGAACGAGCAGTACTTC.

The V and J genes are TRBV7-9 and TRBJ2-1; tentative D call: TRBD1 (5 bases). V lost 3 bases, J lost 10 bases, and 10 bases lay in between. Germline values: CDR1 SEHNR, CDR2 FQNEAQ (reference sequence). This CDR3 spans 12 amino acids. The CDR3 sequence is CASSFQGGEQFF. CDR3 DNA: TGTGCCAGCAGCTTTCAGGGTGGGGAGCAGTTCTTC.

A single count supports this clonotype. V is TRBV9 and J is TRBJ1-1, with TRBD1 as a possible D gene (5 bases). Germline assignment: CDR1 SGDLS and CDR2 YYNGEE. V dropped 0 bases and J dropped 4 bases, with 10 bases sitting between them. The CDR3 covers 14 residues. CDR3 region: CASSVGSGTTEAFF. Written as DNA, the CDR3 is TGTGCCAGCAGCGTAGGTTCTGGGACCACTGAAGCTTTCTTT.

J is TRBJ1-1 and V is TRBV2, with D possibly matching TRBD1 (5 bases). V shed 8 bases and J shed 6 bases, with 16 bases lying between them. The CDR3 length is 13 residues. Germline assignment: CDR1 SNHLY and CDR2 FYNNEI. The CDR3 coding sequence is TGTGCCAGCGCATCCGGACAACGTCCTGAAGCTTTCTTT. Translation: CASASGQRPEAFF. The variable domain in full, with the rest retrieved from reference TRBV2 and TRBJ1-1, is EPEVTQTPSHQVTQMGQEVILRCVPISNHLYFYWYRQILGQKVEFLVSFYNNEISEKSEIFDDQFSVERPDGSNFTLKIRSTKLEDSAMYFCASASGQRPEAFFGQGTRLTVV.

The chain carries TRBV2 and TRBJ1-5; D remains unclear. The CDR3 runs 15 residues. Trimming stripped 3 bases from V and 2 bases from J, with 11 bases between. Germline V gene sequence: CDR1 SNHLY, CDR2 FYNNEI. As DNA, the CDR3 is TGTGCCAGCAGTGACAGCCCTCTCGGCAATCAGCCCCAGCATTTT. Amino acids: CASSDSPLGNQPQHF.

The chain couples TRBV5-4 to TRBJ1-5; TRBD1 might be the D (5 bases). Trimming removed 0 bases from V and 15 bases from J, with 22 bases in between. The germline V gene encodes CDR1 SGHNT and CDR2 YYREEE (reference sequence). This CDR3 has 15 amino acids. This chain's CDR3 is CASSLGGPVARDSHF. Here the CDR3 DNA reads TGTGCCAGCAGCTTGGGGGGCCCGGTGGCTCGAGACTCGCATTTT.

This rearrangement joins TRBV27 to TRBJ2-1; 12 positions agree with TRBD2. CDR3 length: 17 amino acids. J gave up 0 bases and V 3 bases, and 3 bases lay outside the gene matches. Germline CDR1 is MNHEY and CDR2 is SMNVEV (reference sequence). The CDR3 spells CASSFLAGGPSYNEQFF. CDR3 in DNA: TGTGCCAGCAGTTTCCTAGCGGGGGGGCCCTCCTACAATGAGCAGTTCTTC.

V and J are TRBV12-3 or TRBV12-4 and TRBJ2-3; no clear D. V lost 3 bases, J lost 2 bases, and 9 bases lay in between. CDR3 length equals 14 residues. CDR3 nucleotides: TGTGCCAGCAGTTTTTTCAGAAACACAGATACGCAGTATTTT. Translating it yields CASSFFRNTDTQYF.

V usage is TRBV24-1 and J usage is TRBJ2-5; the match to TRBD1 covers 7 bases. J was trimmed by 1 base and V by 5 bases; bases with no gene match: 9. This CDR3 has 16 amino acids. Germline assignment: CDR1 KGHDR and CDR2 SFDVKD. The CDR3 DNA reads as TGTGCCACCAGTGGTCGGACAGGTGCCCCCCAAGAGACCCAGTACTTC. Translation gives CATSGRTGAPQETQYF.

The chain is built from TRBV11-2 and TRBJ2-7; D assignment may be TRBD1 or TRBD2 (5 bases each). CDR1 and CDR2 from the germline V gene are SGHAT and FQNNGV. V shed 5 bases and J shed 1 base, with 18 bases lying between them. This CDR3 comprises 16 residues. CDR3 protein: CASSQTRDPLSYEQYF. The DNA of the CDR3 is TGTGCCAGCAGCCAGACCCGGGACCCGCTATCCTACGAGCAGTACTTC.

The chain's CDR3 is CASTVSLNTGELFF. The DNA for the CDR3 is TGTGCCAGCACCGTCTCCCTGAACACCGGGGAGCTGTTTTTT. The rearrangement uses TRBV6-2 or TRBV6-3 and TRBJ2-2; D not certain. Germline lookup yields CDR1 MNHEY and CDR2 SVGEGT. Between the trimmed V and J ends, which lost 7 bases and 1 base, there was a span of 10 bases. This CDR3 has 14 amino acids.

CDR3 nucleotide sequence: TGTGCCAGCAGTTACGGACTAGCGACGGACACCGGGGAGCTGTTTTTT. It is translated as CASSYGLATDTGELFF. J is TRBJ2-2 and V is TRBV6-2 or TRBV6-3; 9 bases line up with TRBD2. Germline CDR1 reads MNHEY; CDR2 reads SVGEGT. The CDR3 extends over 16 amino acids. Germline trimming cut 2 bases from V and 3 bases from J; bases unmatched to any gene: 4.

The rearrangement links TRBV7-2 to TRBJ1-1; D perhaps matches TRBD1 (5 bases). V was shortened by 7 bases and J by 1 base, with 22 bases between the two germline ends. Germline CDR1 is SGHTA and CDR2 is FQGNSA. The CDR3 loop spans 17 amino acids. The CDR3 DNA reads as TGTGCCAGCACCGACCTTTCCCGGGGGGGGAGGAACACTGAAGCTTTCTTT. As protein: CASTDLSRGGRNTEAFF.

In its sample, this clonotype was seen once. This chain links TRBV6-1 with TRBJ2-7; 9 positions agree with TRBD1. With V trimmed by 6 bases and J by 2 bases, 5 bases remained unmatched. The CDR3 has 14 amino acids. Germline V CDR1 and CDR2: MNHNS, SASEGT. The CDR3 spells CASSVTGGTYEQYF. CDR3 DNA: TGTGCCAGCAGCGTGACAGGGGGAACCTACGAGCAGTACTTC.

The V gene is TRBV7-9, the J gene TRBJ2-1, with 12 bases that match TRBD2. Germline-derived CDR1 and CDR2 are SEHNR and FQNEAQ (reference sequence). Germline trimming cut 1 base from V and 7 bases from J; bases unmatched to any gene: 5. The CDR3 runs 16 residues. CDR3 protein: CASSLGLTSGGNEQFF. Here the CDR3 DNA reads TGTGCCAGCAGCTTAGGGCTGACTAGCGGGGGTAATGAGCAGTTCTTC. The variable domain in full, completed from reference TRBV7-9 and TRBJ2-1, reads DTGVSQNPRHKITKRGQNVTFRCDPISEHNRLYWYRQTLGQGPEFLTYFQNEAQLEKSRLLSDRFSAERPKGSFSTLEIQRTEQGDSAMYLCASSLGLTSGGNEQFFGPGTRLTVL.

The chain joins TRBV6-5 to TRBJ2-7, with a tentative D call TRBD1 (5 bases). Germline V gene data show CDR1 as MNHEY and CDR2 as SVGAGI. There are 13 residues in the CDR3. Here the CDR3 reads CPEEKGSMDEQYF. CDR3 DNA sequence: TGTCCCGAAGAGAAGGGGTCGATGGACGAGCAGTACTTC.